This is a list of T cell receptor beta chains from one sample in a study of blood T cell repertoires in COVID-19. The data were produced by immunoSEQ multiplex PCR, yet TCRdb's version contains in-frame clones alone and is incomplete. The sample has around 89,000 clones, about two thirds seen once; the top ten hold over 13%. Sequencing was done on a sample of peripheral blood. These receptor sequences come from a woman older than 75 with acute or convalescent COVID-19. The CDR3 runs from the conserved cysteine through the conserved F or W. The D gene is left open where the match is weak. A clone size is listed for some rows: how often the clone was seen (once, few, many), or a class if it is expanded.

v_call,j_call,clone_size,d_call,cdr3_aa,cdr3_nt
TRBV19,TRBJ1-4,few,TRBD1,CASRNGQGATNEKLFF,TGTGCCAGTAGAAACGGACAGGGGGCGACTAATGAAAAACTGTTTTTT
TRBV6-6,TRBJ1-1,few,-,CATSGGGFEAFF,TGTGCCACCAGCGGGGGGGGTTTTGAAGCTTTCTTT
TRBV28,TRBJ1-1,-,TRBD1,CASSWTGRLPLATEAFF,TGTGCCAGCAGTTGGACAGGGCGACTCCCGCTGGCGACTGAAGCTTTCTTT
TRBV5-1,TRBJ2-2,-,TRBD1,CASSAGGTGELFF,TGCGCCAGCAGCGCAGGGGGCACCGGGGAGCTGTTTTTT
TRBV18,TRBJ2-7,few,-,CASSPPVNRVYEQYF,TGTGCCAGCTCACCACCGGTTAACAGGGTCTACGAGCAGTACTTC
TRBV10-3,TRBJ2-7,-,TRBD1,CAISRTGYEQYF,TGTGCCATCAGCAGGACAGGTTACGAGCAGTACTTC
TRBV5-4,TRBJ1-2,-,-,CASSRTGIGSYTF,TGTGCCAGCAGCCGGACGGGGATTGGGAGCTACACCTTC
TRBV30,TRBJ1-1,once,-,CAWHVQLNTEAFF,TGTGCCTGGCACGTACAGCTGAACACTGAAGCTTTCTTT
TRBV6-5,TRBJ1-1,-,-,CASNQQGNTEAFF,TGTGCCAGCAATCAACAGGGGAACACTGAAGCTTTCTTT
TRBV9,TRBJ2-1,-,TRBD1,CASSVDRGRATGGNEQFF,TGTGCCAGCAGCGTAGATCGTGGGCGGGCGACAGGGGGCAATGAGCAGTTCTTC
TRBV7-9,TRBJ1-1,once,-,CASSRETISEAFF,TGTGCCAGCAGCCGGGAAACTATTAGTGAAGCTTTCTTT
TRBV9,TRBJ2-3,-,TRBD2,CASSRTSGGRGTDTQYF,TGTGCCAGCAGCAGGACTAGCGGGGGGCGAGGCACAGATACGCAGTATTTT
TRBV21-1,TRBJ2-5,-,-,CASSKGGQGEETQYF,TGTGCCAGCAGCAAAGGGGGACAGGGAGAAGAGACCCAGTACTTC
TRBV19,TRBJ2-7,-,TRBD1,CASSIPGTGAYEQYF,TGTGCCAGTAGTATCCCCGGGACAGGGGCCTACGAGCAGTACTTC
TRBV16,TRBJ1-5,-,TRBD1,CASSQSDRANQPQHF,TGTGCCAGCAGCCAATCGGACAGGGCCAATCAGCCCCAGCATTTT
TRBV5-4,TRBJ2-1,-,-,CASSGTGHSYNEQFF,TGTGCCAGCAGCGGTACAGGTCACTCCTACAATGAGCAGTTCTTC
TRBV7-6,TRBJ2-3,-,-,CASSLVAIGGTQYF,TGTGCCAGCAGCTTAGTAGCAATCGGGGGTACGCAGTATTTT
TRBV2,TRBJ1-2,-,-,CASRENYGYTF,TGTGCCAGCAGGGAGAACTATGGCTACACCTTC
TRBV18,TRBJ2-7,-,-,CASSPGGYEQYF,TGTGCCAGCTCACCGGGGGGCTACGAGCAGTACTTC
TRBV30,TRBJ1-1,-,-,CAWTRGDSNTEAFF,TGTGCCTGGACCCGGGGAGACTCGAACACTGAAGCTTTCTTT
TRBV6-2/TRBV6-3,TRBJ2-7,-,-,CASSSYYEQYF,TGTGCCAGCAGTTCCTACTACGAGCAGTACTTC
TRBV12-1,TRBJ2-6,-,-,CASSWARGANVLTF,-
TRBV18,TRBJ1-2,-,-,CASSPAFAGDPNYGYTF,TGTGCCAGCTCACCAGCTTTTGCAGGGGATCCCAACTATGGCTACACCTTC
TRBV12-3/TRBV12-4,TRBJ2-7,-,-,CASTGSGFYEQYF,TGTGCCAGCACTGGGTCGGGGTTCTACGAGCAGTACTTC
TRBV6-4,TRBJ1-6,few,-,CASSRGINSPLHF,TGTGCCAGCAGCCGGGGGATTAATTCACCCCTCCACTTT
TRBV5-8,TRBJ1-2,-,-,CASSFGSTNYGYTF,TGTGCCAGCAGCTTCGGTTCTACTAACTATGGCTACACCTTC
TRBV6-6,TRBJ1-1,-,-,CASGGETANTEAFF,TGTGCCAGCGGCGGGGAGACCGCGAACACTGAAGCTTTCTTT
TRBV2,TRBJ1-1,many,-,CAGKGQMNTEAFF,TGTGCGGGAAAAGGACAGATGAACACTGAAGCTTTCTTT
TRBV19,TRBJ1-1,-,TRBD1,CASSIIATGGTEAFF,TGTGCCAGTAGTATAATCGCGACAGGGGGCACTGAAGCTTTCTTT
TRBV19,TRBJ1-5,once,-,CASSIGGQTHQPQHF,TGTGCCAGTAGTATCGGGGGGCAGACCCATCAGCCCCAGCATTTT
TRBV5-1,TRBJ2-7,-,TRBD2,CASSFGTGGSYEQYF,TGCGCCAGCAGCTTTGGGACGGGAGGCTCCTACGAGCAGTACTTC
TRBV5-4,TRBJ2-7,-,TRBD2,CASSSGLAGWDEQYF,TGTGCCAGCAGCTCCGGACTAGCGGGGTGGGACGAGCAGTACTTC
TRBV28,TRBJ2-5,-,-,CASSQLEGGETQYF,TGTGCCAGCAGCCAACTTGAGGGCGGGGAGACCCAGTACTTC
TRBV7-2,TRBJ2-7,-,-,CASSDDRSSYEQYF,TGTGCCAGCAGCGATGACAGGTCCTCCTACGAGCAGTACTTC
TRBV28,TRBJ2-7,-,TRBD2,CASRSPSGGAKEQYF,TGTGCCAGCAGATCCCCTAGCGGGGGGGCCAAGGAGCAGTACTTC
TRBV6-2/TRBV6-3,TRBJ2-3,few,-,CASSPGGVSDTQYF,TGTGCCAGCAGCCCTGGAGGGGTCTCAGATACGCAGTATTTT
TRBV11-3,TRBJ1-1,-,-,CASSLDSGQGPEAFF,TGTGCCAGCAGCTTAGATAGCGGGCAGGGACCCGAAGCTTTCTTT
TRBV24-1,TRBJ2-1,many,TRBD1,CATSDYGTGSYNEQFF,TGTGCCACCAGTGATTACGGGACAGGTTCCTACAATGAGCAGTTCTTC
TRBV7-2,TRBJ1-2,-,-,CASSLQDRGYTF,TGTGCCAGCAGCCTCCAGGACAGAGGCTACACCTTC
TRBV11-2,TRBJ2-2,-,-,CASRRTVTGELFF,TGTGCCAGCAGGAGGACAGTCACCGGGGAGCTGTTTTTT
TRBV6-5,TRBJ2-4,few,-,CASRLPREVNIQYF,TGTGCCAGCAGGCTCCCCAGGGAGGTAAACATTCAGTACTTC
TRBV30,TRBJ2-3,-,TRBD2,CAWRSWGGSTDTQYF,TGTGCCTGGAGATCTTGGGGGGGAAGCACAGATACGCAGTATTTT
TRBV7-8,TRBJ1-2,-,TRBD1,CASSLTGGLVNYGYTF,TGTGCCAGCAGCTTAACAGGGGGCCTGGTAAACTATGGCTACACCTTC
TRBV18,TRBJ1-1,-,-,CASSPTGGGSTEAFF,TGTGCCAGCTCACCAACCGGGGGAGGAAGCACTGAAGCTTTCTTT
TRBV5-5,TRBJ1-4,-,-,CASSFFMPSTGGEKLFF,TGTGCCAGCAGCTTTTTCATGCCGTCCACGGGGGGTGAAAAACTGTTTTTT
TRBV9,TRBJ1-6,-,-,CASSGSGLGNSPLHF,TGTGCCAGCAGCGGATCGGGACTGGGTAATTCACCCCTCCACTTT
TRBV20-1,TRBJ1-5,-,-,CSASRGNNQPQHF,TGCAGTGCTAGTCGGGGGAACAATCAGCCCCAGCATTTT
TRBV15,TRBJ1-2,-,TRBD1,CATSRDRTGDYGYTF,TGTGCCACCAGCAGAGATCGGACAGGGGACTATGGCTACACCTTC
TRBV6-5,TRBJ2-3,-,-,CASRRVRNSADTQYF,TGTGCCAGCAGGAGGGTTCGGAATTCTGCAGATACGCAGTATTTT
TRBV4-3,TRBJ2-2,-,TRBD2,CASSPQLAGVLTGELFF,TGCGCCAGCAGCCCCCAGCTAGCGGGGGTTCTCACCGGGGAGCTGTTTTTT
TRBV5-6,TRBJ2-2,-,TRBD1,CASTQIDRGIAGELFF,TGTGCCAGCACCCAAATCGACAGGGGGATCGCCGGGGAGCTGTTTTTT
TRBV25-1,TRBJ1-4,-,-,CASSSPLEANEKLFF,TGTGCCAGCAGTTCCCCCCTTGAGGCTAATGAAAAACTGTTTTTT